What follows are 12 T cell receptor beta chains derived from one specimen sequenced in a study of glioma-infiltrating T cells. Using RNA template, CDR3s of TCR alpha and beta were amplified with iRepertoire arm-PCR. A single record per CDR3 protein comes from TCRdb applying MiXCR to the multiplex PCR reads. Of about 140,000 distinct CDR3 sequences in the sample, around 40% are singletons; the top ten hold about 18%. The sequenced sample consisted of glioma tissue, nonneoplastic brain tissue, or PBMCs (not recorded which). These receptors were obtained from a human donor with low-grade glioma or glioblastoma, undergoing nonglioma brain surgery, or in good health (not recorded which).

Comments on this clonotype: The junction does not match germline at one end; this may be a read error. The rearrangement uses TRBV29-1 and TRBJ2-3; D unclear. Germline V lookup: CDR1 SQVTM, CDR2 ANQGSEA. The CDR3 is 12 residues long. The CDR3 nucleotides read TGCGGCGTTGGATTCAGTGAGGATACGCAGTATTTT. This encodes CGVGFSEDTQYF.

This clonotype was recorded a few times. CDR3 protein: CSAPRAQETQYF. For the CDR3, the DNA is TGCAGTGCTCCCCGAGCCCAAGAGACCCAGTACTTC. The rearrangement links TRBV20-1 to TRBJ2-5; no definite D call. The ends were cut back, 5 bases at V and 1 base at J, with 8 bases in the middle. CDR3 length: 12 amino acids. Germline values: CDR1 DFQATT, CDR2 SNEGSKA (reference sequence).

The V call is TRBV6-2 or TRBV6-3, the J call TRBJ1-1; D not resolved. Deletions cut 2 bases from V and 1 base from J, with 5 bases between. Looked up from germline, CDR1 is MNHEY and CDR2 is SVGEGT. There are 13 residues in the CDR3. The CDR3 reads CASSYRANTEAFF. The CDR3 DNA reads as TGTGCCAGCAGTTACAGGGCGAACACTGAAGCTTTCTTT.

V usage is TRBV6-2 or TRBV6-3 and J usage is TRBJ2-7; 9 bases map to TRBD2. V dropped 6 bases and J dropped 2; count of bases not matched to a gene: 14. The CDR3 is 17 amino acids. Germline V gene data show CDR1 as MNHEY and CDR2 as SVGEGT. The CDR3: CASSPEKSGRTAYEQYF. In nucleotides, the CDR3 is TGTGCCAGCAGCCCCGAAAAGAGCGGGAGGACCGCCTACGAGCAGTACTTC.

The J gene is TRBJ2-7, the V gene TRBV10-3; D ambiguous. CDR3 size: 11 residues. Germline values: CDR1 ENHRY, CDR2 SYGVKD. V gave up 5 bases and J gave up 3 bases, with 5 bases separating them. The CDR3 DNA reads as TGTGCCATCAGTCAAGACTACGAGCAGTACTTC. Translating gives CAISQDYEQYF.

Notes on this clonotype: This may stem from a read error, because a much larger clone lies one nucleotide away. V gene TRBV2 combines with J gene TRBJ1-2; the D gene is possibly TRBD1 (6 bases). Germline-derived CDR1 and CDR2 are SNHLY and FYNNEI. V was clipped by 9 bases and J by 5 bases, with 13 bases between them. The CDR3 contains 12 residues. CDR3 coding DNA: TGTGCCAGAAGTCAACAGGGATATGGCTACACCTTC. Its protein is CARSQQGYGYTF.

The chain joins TRBV11-2 to TRBJ2-3; 13 bases agree with TRBD2. This CDR3 is built from 20 residues. V was pared by 1 base and J by 0 bases, with 10 bases of the junction left unmatched. The germline CDR1 and CDR2 sequences are SGHAT and FQNNGV. The CDR3 sequence is CASSLASGLAGAGSTDTQYF. As DNA, the CDR3 is TGTGCCAGCAGCTTAGCCTCAGGACTAGCGGGAGCCGGGAGCACAGATACGCAGTATTTT.

The chain has TRBV15 and TRBJ1-6; D may be TRBD1 (5 bases). Germline V gene sequence: CDR1 LNHNV, CDR2 YYDKDF (reference sequence). This CDR3 has 15 amino acids. The V end was cut by 0 bases, the J end by 7 bases, with 10 bases between. CDR3 loop: CATSRDGHENSPLHF. Here the CDR3 DNA reads TGTGCCACCAGCAGAGACGGACACGAAAATTCACCCCTCCACTTT.

The CDR3 DNA follows: TGTGCCATCGGCGTTGGGAGTAATCAGCCCCAGCATTTT. Translated, it gives CAIGVGSNQPQHF. The chain couples TRBV6-1 to TRBJ1-5, with D unresolved. Trimming removed 10 bases at V and 4 bases at J, with 14 bases between. The germline gives CDR1 MNHNS, CDR2 SASEGT. There are 13 residues in the CDR3.

CDR3 sequence (DNA): TGCAGCCCTGTTTTGGATGAGCAGTTCTTC. This codes for CSPVLDEQFF. This chain joins TRBV20-1 and TRBJ2-1; D unresolved. This CDR3 comprises 10 residues. CDR1 is DFQATT and CDR2 is SNEGSKA in the germline V gene (reference sequence).

The rearrangement joins TRBV20-1 to TRBJ2-1; possibly TRBD1 or TRBD2 for D (5 bases each). The germline gives CDR1 DFQATT, CDR2 SNEGSKA (reference sequence). The CDR3 length is 15 residues. V lost 1 base and J 5 bases, leaving 15 bases between the germline ends. The CDR3 region is CSARALSGLDNEQFF. Written as DNA, the CDR3 is TGCAGTGCTAGAGCCCTCTCGGGGCTAGACAATGAGCAGTTCTTC.

The chain joins TRBV7-2 to TRBJ2-7; 8 bases match TRBD2. Germline CDR1 is SGHTA and CDR2 is FQGNSA. The V gene end was trimmed by 5 bases and the J gene end by 0 bases; junction bases not matched to a gene: 12. There are 17 residues in the CDR3. The CDR3 reads CASSGGGLAASSYEQYF. The CDR3 DNA reads as TGTGCCAGCAGCGGAGGAGGACTAGCCGCGAGCTCCTACGAGCAGTACTTC.